These 22 T cell receptor beta chains originate from one sample sequenced in a study of blood T cell repertoires in COVID-19. Data came from immunoSEQ multiplex PCR; TCRdb stores just in-frame clones and leaves some out. The sample includes around 370,000 clones, about 88% seen only once; the top ten take 0.9% to 1.5%. Material for sequencing was PBMCs or T cells enriched from blood (not recorded which). Receptors were obtained from a woman under 30 who had recovered from COVID-19.

This chain connects TRBV18 to TRBJ2-1; D uncertain. V was shortened by 2 bases and J by 7 bases, with 12 bases between the two germline ends. The CDR3 sequence is 14 residues long. Looked up from germline, CDR1 is KGHSH and CDR2 is LQKENI. DNA for the CDR3: TGTGCCAGCTCACCAACCTACGGTATTAATGAGCAGTTCTTC. The encoded protein is CASSPTYGINEQFF.

The chain is built from TRBV5-1 and TRBJ2-7; 7 nucleotides match TRBD1. The V gene's germline CDR1 is SGHRS and CDR2 YFSETQ. There are 15 residues in the CDR3. J lost 1 base, V lost 0 bases, and 4 bases had no gene match. In DNA, the CDR3 is TGCGCCAGCAGCTTGGAGGGGGCAAAATCCTACGAGCAGTACTTC. Protein: CASSLEGAKSYEQYF.

The chain recombines TRBV5-1 with TRBJ2-3; the match to TRBD2 covers 7 bases. Unmatched junction bases numbered 3, after V lost 0 bases and J lost 2 bases. CDR1 SGHRS and CDR2 YFSETQ come from the germline V gene. The CDR3 totals 15 residues. The DNA of the CDR3 is TGCGCCAGCAGCTTGGGCGGGGGTAACACAGATACGCAGTATTTT. Its translation: CASSLGGGNTDTQYF.

The V gene is TRBV28, the J gene TRBJ2-3; 7 bases map to TRBD1. The germline V gene encodes CDR1 MDHEN and CDR2 SYDVKM. J lost 6 bases, V lost 2 bases, and 8 bases had no gene match. The CDR3 contains 15 residues. The CDR3 protein is CASSLGATGKDTQYF. The CDR3 bases are TGTGCCAGCAGTTTAGGCGCGACAGGGAAGGATACGCAGTATTTT.

The gene calls are TRBV19 and TRBJ2-7; tentatively, D is TRBD2 (5 bases). The CDR3 runs 14 residues. The V end was cut by 8 bases, the J end by 0 bases, with 14 bases between. Per the germline V gene, CDR1 is LNHDA and CDR2 is SQIVND (reference sequence). The chain's CDR3 is CASRSMDFSYEQYF. DNA for the CDR3: TGTGCCAGTCGATCGATGGACTTCTCCTACGAGCAGTACTTC.

The V call is TRBV2, the J call TRBJ2-7; D perhaps matches TRBD1 (5 bases). The CDR3 has 11 residues. Per the germline V gene, CDR1 is SNHLY and CDR2 is FYNNEI. The V end was cut by 8 bases, the J end by 3 bases, with 8 bases between. In nucleotides, the CDR3 is TGTGCCAGCGACAGAGACTACGAGCAGTACTTC. It is translated as CASDRDYEQYF.

The table lists this clone with a count of one. This chain links TRBV7-2 with TRBJ2-2; TRBD1 matches at 7 bases. The CDR3 spans 15 residues. Germline V CDR1 and CDR2: SGHTA, FQGNSA. J lost 6 bases, V lost 0 bases, and 4 bases had no gene match. The CDR3 protein is CASSLAGRGSGELFF. In DNA, the CDR3 is TGTGCCAGCAGCTTAGCAGGCAGGGGGTCCGGGGAGCTGTTTTTT.

In DNA, the CDR3 is TGTGCCAGCAGTTCTTACGGCCCTCCCGAAGGCGGATCACCCCTCCACTTT. Amino acids: CASSSYGPPEGGSPLHF. This chain uses TRBV6-2 or TRBV6-3 with TRBJ1-6, with D uncertain. V was clipped by 4 bases and J by 10 bases, with 23 bases between them. Germline CDR1 is MNHEY and CDR2 is SVGEGT. This CDR3 comprises 17 residues.

This clone was recorded only once. The chain recombines TRBV28 with TRBJ1-1; no definite D call. V shed 6 bases and J shed 2 bases, with 10 bases lying between them. The CDR3 is 13 amino acids. In germline, CDR1 is MDHEN, CDR2 SYDVKM. CDR3 loop: CASRDTPNTEAFF. The CDR3 DNA is TGTGCCAGCAGAGACACACCTAACACTGAAGCTTTCTTT.

This clone was observed once. The chain couples TRBV19 to TRBJ1-2, with D unresolved. In germline, CDR1 is LNHDA, CDR2 SQIVND (reference sequence). The CDR3 is made up of 14 amino acids. Trimming removed 8 bases from V and 5 bases from J, with 18 bases in between. CDR3 region: CASSGPRAGYGYTF. The DNA of the CDR3 is TGTGCCAGTTCCGGGCCCCGGGCGGGATATGGCTACACCTTC.

This clone was detected a few times. The chain uses TRBV7-3 and TRBJ1-2, with 7 bases that match TRBD1. J lost 4 bases, V lost 0 bases, and 5 bases had no gene match. This CDR3 is 15 amino acids long. Germline V CDR1 and CDR2: SGHTA, FQGTGA. CDR3 DNA: TGTGCCAGCAGCTTAACCCCGGGACAGCGCTATGGCTACACCTTC. Amino acid sequence: CASSLTPGQRYGYTF.

This rearrangement joins TRBV11-2 to TRBJ2-7, with TRBD1 matching over 8 bases. Trimming cost V 4 bases and J 0 bases; bases outside gene matches: 8. Per the germline V gene, CDR1 is SGHAT and CDR2 is FQNNGV. The CDR3 spans 16 residues. Here the CDR3 reads CASSSSTGVGSYEQYF. As DNA, the CDR3 is TGTGCCAGCAGCTCATCGACAGGGGTGGGCTCCTACGAGCAGTACTTC.

Only one count was recorded for this clone. The chain carries TRBV7-3 and TRBJ2-5; D is possibly TRBD1 (6 bases). V lost 2 bases and J 2 bases, leaving 15 bases between the germline ends. Germline values: CDR1 SGHTA, CDR2 FQGTGA. This CDR3 has 16 residues. CDR3 in DNA: TGTGCCAGCAGCTTAGGCCCTGGGGGCCTGCAAGAGACCCAGTACTTC. It yields the protein CASSLGPGGLQETQYF.

This sequence joins TRBV6-5 and TRBJ2-6, with a tentative D call TRBD2 (5 bases). From germline, CDR1 is MNHEY and CDR2 SVGAGI. The CDR3 contains 14 residues. V lost 8 bases, J lost 6 bases, and 14 bases lay in between. The CDR3 loop is CASQRAQMANVLTF. The CDR3 nucleotides read TGTGCCAGCCAGAGGGCCCAGATGGCCAACGTCCTGACTTTC.

This clone occurred once. This sequence joins TRBV21-1 and TRBJ1-2; no DNA check was done on the table's D call, TRBD1. TRBV21-1 is a pseudogene locus. This CDR3 contains 15 residues. The CDR3 loop is CASSKPRGRTYGYTF. CDR3 sequence (DNA): TGTGCCAGCAGCAAACCTAGGGGGCGAACCTATGGCTACACCTTC.

The rearrangement uses TRBV27 and TRBJ1-1; unclear D gene. This CDR3 has 15 residues. Germline assignment: CDR1 MNHEY and CDR2 SMNVEV (reference sequence). V was clipped by 2 bases and J by 4 bases, with 14 bases between them. The CDR3 DNA reads as TGTGCCAGCAGTTTAGTTCGGGAGGGAGGCACTGAAGCTTTCTTT. This sequence encodes CASSLVREGGTEAFF.

The gene calls are TRBV11-2 and TRBJ2-7, with TRBD1 matching 9 bases. There are 15 residues in the CDR3. Germline V gives CDR1 SGHAT, CDR2 FQNNGV. Trimming cost V 4 bases and J 1 base; bases outside gene matches: 5. CDR3 protein: CASSSRDRDSYEQYF. As DNA, the CDR3 is TGTGCCAGCAGCTCAAGGGACAGGGATTCCTACGAGCAGTACTTC. Variable domain in full (rest from reference TRBV11-2 and TRBJ2-7): EAGVAQSPRYKIIEKRQSVAFWCNPISGHATLYWYQQILGQGPKLLIQFQNNGVVDDSQLPKDRFSAERLKGVDSTLKIQPAKLEDSAVYLCASSSRDRDSYEQYFGPGTRLTVT.

This clone has more than one count but fewer than ten. This rearrangement joins TRBV11-2 to TRBJ1-1; 9 positions agree with TRBD1. The CDR3 is 15 amino acids. Germline V CDR1 and CDR2: SGHAT, FQNNGV. V lost 5 bases, J lost 3 bases, and 7 bases stayed unmatched. CDR3 protein: CASSPWGDRDTEAFF. In DNA form, the CDR3 reads TGTGCCAGCAGCCCTTGGGGGGACAGGGACACTGAAGCTTTCTTT.

V gene TRBV5-6 combines with J gene TRBJ2-7; TRBD2 is a possible D gene (6 bases). Per germline, CDR1 SGHDT and CDR2 YYEEEE. The CDR3 has 15 residues. Trimming took off 0 bases at V and 0 bases at J, with 10 bases between the two ends. The CDR3 region has the DNA TGTGCCAGCAGCTTGGGTGTGGGGGGCTCCTACGAGCAGTACTTC. Its protein product is CASSLGVGGSYEQYF.

This clone was seen just once. Other DNA sequences from this sample encode an identical CDR3 as well. The J gene is TRBJ1-1, the V gene TRBV9; 7 bases align to TRBD1. In germline, CDR1 is SGDLS, CDR2 YYNGEE. The CDR3 sequence is 14 residues long. V shed 3 bases, J shed 4 bases, and the junction held 6 bases outside the gene matches. The CDR3 bases are TGTGCCAGCAGCGGACAGGGTCGTGGCACTGAAGCTTTCTTT. Translated: CASSGQGRGTEAFF.

CDR3 in DNA: TGCGCCAGCAGCCAAGAGGCTCGGGCTGGAAACACCATATATTTT. Translated: CASSQEARAGNTIYF. The V gene is TRBV4-1, the J gene TRBJ1-3, with no clear D. V was clipped by 0 bases and J by 2 bases, with 8 bases between them. CDR1 is MGHRA, CDR2 YSYEKL, per germline. CDR3 size: 15 residues.

This clone was seen just once. The V call is TRBV30, the J call TRBJ2-5; 8 bases are a match to TRBD2. The trim removed 1 base at V and 2 bases at J, leaving 6 bases unmatched. The CDR3 loop spans 15 amino acids. Per the germline V gene, CDR1 is GTSNPN and CDR2 is SVGIG (reference sequence). The CDR3 loop is CAWSALSGGQETQYF. The CDR3 DNA reads TGTGCCTGGAGTGCCCTAAGCGGGGGACAAGAGACCCAGTACTTC.